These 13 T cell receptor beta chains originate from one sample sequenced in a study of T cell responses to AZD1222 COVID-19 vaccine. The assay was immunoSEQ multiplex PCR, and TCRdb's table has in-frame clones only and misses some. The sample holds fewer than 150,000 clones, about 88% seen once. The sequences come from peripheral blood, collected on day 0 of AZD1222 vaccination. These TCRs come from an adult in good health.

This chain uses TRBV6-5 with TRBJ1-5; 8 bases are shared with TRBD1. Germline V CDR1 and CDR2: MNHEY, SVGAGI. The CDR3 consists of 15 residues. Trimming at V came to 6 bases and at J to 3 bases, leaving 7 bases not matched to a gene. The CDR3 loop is CASRPRDRYNQPQHF. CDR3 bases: TGTGCCAGCAGACCCAGGGACAGGTACAATCAGCCCCAGCATTTT.

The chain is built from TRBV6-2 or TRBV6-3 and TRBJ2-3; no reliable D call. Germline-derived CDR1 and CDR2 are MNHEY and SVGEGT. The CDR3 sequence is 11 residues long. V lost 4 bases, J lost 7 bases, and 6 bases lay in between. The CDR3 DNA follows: TGTGCCAGCAGTTCCAGGTATACGCAGTATTTT. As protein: CASSSRYTQYF.

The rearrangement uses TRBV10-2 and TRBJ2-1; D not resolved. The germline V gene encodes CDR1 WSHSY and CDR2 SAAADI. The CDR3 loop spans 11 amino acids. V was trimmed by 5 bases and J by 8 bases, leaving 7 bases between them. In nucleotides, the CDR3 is TGCGCCAGCAGTATCGTCGATGAGCAGTTCTTC. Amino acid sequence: CASSIVDEQFF.

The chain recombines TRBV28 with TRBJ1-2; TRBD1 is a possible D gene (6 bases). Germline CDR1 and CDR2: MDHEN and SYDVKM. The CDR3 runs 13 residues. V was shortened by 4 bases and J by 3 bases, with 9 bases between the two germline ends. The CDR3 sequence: CASSSGQYYGYTF. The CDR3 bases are TGTGCCAGCAGTTCAGGACAGTACTATGGCTACACCTTC.

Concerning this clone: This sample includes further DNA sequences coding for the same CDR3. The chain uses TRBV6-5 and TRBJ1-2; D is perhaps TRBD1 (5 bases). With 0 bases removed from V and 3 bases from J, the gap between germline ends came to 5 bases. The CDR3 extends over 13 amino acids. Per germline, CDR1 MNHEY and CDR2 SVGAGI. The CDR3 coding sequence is TGTGCCAGCAGTTACTCGGGACACTATGGCTACACCTTC. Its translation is CASSYSGHYGYTF.

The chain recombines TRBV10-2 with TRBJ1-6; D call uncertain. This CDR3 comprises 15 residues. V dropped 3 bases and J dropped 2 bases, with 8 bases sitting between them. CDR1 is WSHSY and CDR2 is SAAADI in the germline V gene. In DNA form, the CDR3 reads TGCGCCAGCAGTGATAGGTCAGCCTATAATTCACCCCTCCACTTT. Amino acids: CASSDRSAYNSPLHF.

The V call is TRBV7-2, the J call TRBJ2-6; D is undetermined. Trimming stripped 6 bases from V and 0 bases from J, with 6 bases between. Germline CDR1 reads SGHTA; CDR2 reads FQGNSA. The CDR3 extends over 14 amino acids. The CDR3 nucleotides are TGTGCCAGCAGACGGTACTCTGGGGCCAACGTCCTGACTTTC. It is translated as CASRRYSGANVLTF. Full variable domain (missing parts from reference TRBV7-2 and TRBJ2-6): GAGVSQSPSNKVTEKGKDVELRCDPISGHTALYWYRQSLGQGLEFLIYFQGNSAPDKSGLPSDRFSAERTGGSVSTLTIQRTQQEDSAVYLCASRRYSGANVLTFGAGSRLTVL.

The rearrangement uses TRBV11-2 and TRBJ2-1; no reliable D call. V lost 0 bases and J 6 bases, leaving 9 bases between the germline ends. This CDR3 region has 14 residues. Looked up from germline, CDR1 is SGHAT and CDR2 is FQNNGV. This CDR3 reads CASSLDEASNEQFF. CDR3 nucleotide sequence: TGTGCCAGCAGCTTAGATGAAGCCAGCAATGAGCAGTTCTTC. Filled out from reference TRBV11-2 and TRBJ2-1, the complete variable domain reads EAGVAQSPRYKIIEKRQSVAFWCNPISGHATLYWYQQILGQGPKLLIQFQNNGVVDDSQLPKDRFSAERLKGVDSTLKIQPAKLEDSAVYLCASSLDEASNEQFFGPGTRLTVL.

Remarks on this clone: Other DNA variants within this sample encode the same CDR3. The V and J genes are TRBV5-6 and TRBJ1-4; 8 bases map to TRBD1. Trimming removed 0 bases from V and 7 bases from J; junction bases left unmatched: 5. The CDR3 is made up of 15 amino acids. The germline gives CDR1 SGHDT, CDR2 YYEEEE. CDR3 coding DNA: TGTGCCAGCAGCTTGGATCAGGGGGCGAGTGAAAAACTGTTTTTT. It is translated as CASSLDQGASEKLFF.

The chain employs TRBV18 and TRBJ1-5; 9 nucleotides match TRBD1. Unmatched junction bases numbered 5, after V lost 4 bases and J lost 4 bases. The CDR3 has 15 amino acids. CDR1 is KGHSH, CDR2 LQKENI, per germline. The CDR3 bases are TGTGCCAGCTCACTTGGGACAGGGAGTAATCAGCCCCAGCATTTT. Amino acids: CASSLGTGSNQPQHF.

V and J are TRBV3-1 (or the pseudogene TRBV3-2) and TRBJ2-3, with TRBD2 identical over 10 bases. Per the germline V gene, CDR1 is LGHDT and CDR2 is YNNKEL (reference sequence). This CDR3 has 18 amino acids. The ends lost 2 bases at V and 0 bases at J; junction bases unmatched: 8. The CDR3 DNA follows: TGTGCCAGCAGCCAACAAAGGACTAGCGGAACTAGCACAGATACGCAGTATTTT. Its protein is CASSQQRTSGTSTDTQYF.

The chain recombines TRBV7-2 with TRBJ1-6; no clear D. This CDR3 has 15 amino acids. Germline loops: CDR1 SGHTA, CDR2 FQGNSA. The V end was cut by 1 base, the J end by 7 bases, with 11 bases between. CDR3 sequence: CASSLVSLPNSPLHF. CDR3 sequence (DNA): TGTGCCAGCAGCTTAGTAAGCCTCCCAAATTCACCCCTCCACTTT.

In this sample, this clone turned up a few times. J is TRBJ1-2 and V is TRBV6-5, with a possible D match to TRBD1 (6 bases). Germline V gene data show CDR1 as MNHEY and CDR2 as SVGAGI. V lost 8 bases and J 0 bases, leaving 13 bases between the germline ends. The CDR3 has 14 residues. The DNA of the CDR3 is TGTGCCAGCGCTAGGAGGGGGGCTAACTATGGCTACACCTTC. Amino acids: CASARRGANYGYTF.